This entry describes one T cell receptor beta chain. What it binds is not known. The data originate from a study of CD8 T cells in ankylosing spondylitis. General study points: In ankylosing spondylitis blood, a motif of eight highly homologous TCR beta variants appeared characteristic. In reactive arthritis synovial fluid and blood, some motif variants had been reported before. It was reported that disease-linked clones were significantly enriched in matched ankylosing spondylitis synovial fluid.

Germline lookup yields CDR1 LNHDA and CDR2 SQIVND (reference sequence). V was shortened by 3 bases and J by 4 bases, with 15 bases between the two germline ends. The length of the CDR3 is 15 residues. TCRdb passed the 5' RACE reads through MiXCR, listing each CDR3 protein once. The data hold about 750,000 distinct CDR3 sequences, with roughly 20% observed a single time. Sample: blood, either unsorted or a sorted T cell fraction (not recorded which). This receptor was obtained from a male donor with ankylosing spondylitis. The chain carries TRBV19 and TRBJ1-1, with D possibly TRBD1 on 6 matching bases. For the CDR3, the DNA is TGTGCCAGTAGTATCGGGACAACCCGTAGCACTGAAGCTTTCTTT. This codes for CASSIGTTRSTEAFF. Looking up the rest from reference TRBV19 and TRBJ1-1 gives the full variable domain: DGGITQSPKYLFRKEGQNVTLSCEQNLNHDAMYWYRQDPGQGLRLIYYSQIVNDFQKGDIAEGYSVSREKKESFPLTVTSAQKNPTAFYLCASSIGTTRSTEAFFGQGTRLTVV.